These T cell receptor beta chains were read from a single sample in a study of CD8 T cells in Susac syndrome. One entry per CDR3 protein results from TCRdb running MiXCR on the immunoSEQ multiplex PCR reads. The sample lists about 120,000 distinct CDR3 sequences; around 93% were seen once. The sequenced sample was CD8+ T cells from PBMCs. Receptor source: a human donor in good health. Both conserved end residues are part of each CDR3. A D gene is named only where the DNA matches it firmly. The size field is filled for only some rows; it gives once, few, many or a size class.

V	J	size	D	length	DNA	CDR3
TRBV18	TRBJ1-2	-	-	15	TGTGCCAGCTCACCTCTTGACGCGGCTGTACATGGCTACACCTTC	CASSPLDAAVHGYTF
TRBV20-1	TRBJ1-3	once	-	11	TGCAGTGCCCCAGTATGGGACACCATATATTTT	CSAPVWDTIYF
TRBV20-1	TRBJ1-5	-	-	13	TGCAGTGCTTTAGGACAGTTGAATCAGCCCCAGCATTTT	CSALGQLNQPQHF
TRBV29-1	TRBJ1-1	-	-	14	TGCAGCGTTGTCCGAGCAGGGGCAAACACTGAAGCTTTCTTT	CSVVRAGANTEAFF
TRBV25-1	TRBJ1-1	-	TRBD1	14	TGTGCCAGCAGGAGGACAGGGGTAAACACTGAAGCTTTCTTT	CASRRTGVNTEAFF
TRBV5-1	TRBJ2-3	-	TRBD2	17	TGCGCCAGCAGCACTAGCGGGGGAGACCCCCAAGCAGATACGCAGTATTTT	CASSTSGGDPQADTQYF
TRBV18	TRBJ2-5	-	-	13	TGTGCCAGCTCAGCCAGAGCCGGAGAGACCCAGTACTTC	CASSARAGETQYF
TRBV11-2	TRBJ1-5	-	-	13	TGTGCCAGCAGCTTAGCGTTTGATCAGCCCCAGCATTTT	CASSLAFDQPQHF
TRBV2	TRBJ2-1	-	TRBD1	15	TGTGCCAGCAGTGTGACAGGGGGTTTCTACAATGAGCAGTTCTTC	CASSVTGGFYNEQFF
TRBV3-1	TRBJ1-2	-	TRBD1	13	TGTGCCAGCAGCCAAGACAGGGGGCGCGGCTACACCTTC	CASSQDRGRGYTF
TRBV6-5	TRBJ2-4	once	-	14	TGTGCCAGCAGTCTGGGGCAAGCCAAAAACATTCAGTACTTC	CASSLGQAKNIQYF
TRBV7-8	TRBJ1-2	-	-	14	TGTGCCAGCAGCTTACATAGGGACACCTATGGCTACACCTTC	CASSLHRDTYGYTF
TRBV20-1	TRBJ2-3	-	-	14	TGCAGTGCTAGTGAGGGAAGGGGGGCAGATACGCAGTATTTT	CSASEGRGADTQYF
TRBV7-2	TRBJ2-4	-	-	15	TGTGCCAGCAGCACCCAGGACGGGCAGTCGGGCATTCAGTACTTC	CASSTQDGQSGIQYF
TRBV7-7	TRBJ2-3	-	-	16	TGTGCCAGCAGTCCAATCCGGGGGCAGCCCACAGATACGCAGTATTTT	CASSPIRGQPTDTQYF
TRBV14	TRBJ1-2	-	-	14	TGTGCCAGCAGACCTGTCGAGGGCACATATGGCTACACCTTC	CASRPVEGTYGYTF
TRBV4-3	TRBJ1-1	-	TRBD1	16	TGCGCCAGCAGCGAACTACAAGGGGCAGGGGGCACTGAAGCTTTCTTT	CASSELQGAGGTEAFF
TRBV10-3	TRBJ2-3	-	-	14	TGTGCCATCAGTGAGTCACCCGGAGCAGATACGCAGTATTTT	CAISESPGADTQYF
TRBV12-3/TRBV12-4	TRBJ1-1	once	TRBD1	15	TGTGCCAGCACCGTGACAGGGGGCCGGAACACTGAAGCTTTCTTT	CASTVTGGRNTEAFF
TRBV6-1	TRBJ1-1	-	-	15	TGTGCCAGCAGTTCCCCTTATAGTGGGAACACTGAAGCTTTCTTT	CASSSPYSGNTEAFF
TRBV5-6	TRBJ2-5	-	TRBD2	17	TGTGCCAGCAGCCGCCCCCTTCAGGCGGGAGGCCAAGAGACCCAGTACTTC	CASSRPLQAGGQETQYF
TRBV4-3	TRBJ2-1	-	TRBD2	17	TGCGCCAGCAGCCAAGATTTAGCGGGAGGGCCGGTCAATGAGCAGTTCTTC	CASSQDLAGGPVNEQFF
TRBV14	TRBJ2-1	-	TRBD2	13	TGTGCCAGCAGCTCGACGACTAGCGGGAGTCTGTTCTTC	CASSSTTSGSLFF
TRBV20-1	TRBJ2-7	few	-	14	TGCAGTGCTAGAGACCCGCAGGGATTCTACGAGCAGTACTTC	CSARDPQGFYEQYF
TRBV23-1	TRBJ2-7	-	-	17	TGCGCCAGCAGTCAATCGGGACCCCCCGACGCTTGCTACGAGCAGTACTTC	CASSQSGPPDACYEQYF
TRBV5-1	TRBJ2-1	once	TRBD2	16	TGCGCCAGCAGCTTGGGGTGGCTAGCGGAGAACAATGAGCAGTTCTTC	CASSLGWLAENNEQFF
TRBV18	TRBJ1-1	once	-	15	TGTGCCAGCTCACCACAGGGTATCCGGGACACTGAAGCTTTCTTT	CASSPQGIRDTEAFF
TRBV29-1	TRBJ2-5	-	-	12	TGCAGCGTTGTTCCGGGCGAGGAGACCCAGTACTTC	CSVVPGEETQYF
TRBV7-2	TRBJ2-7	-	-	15	TGTGCCAGCAGCTTAGCGGCCGACGGGGCCTACGAGCAGTACTTC	CASSLAADGAYEQYF
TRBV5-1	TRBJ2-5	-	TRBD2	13	TGCGCCAGCAGCGGAGCGGGGCAGGAGACCCAGTACTTC	CASSGAGQETQYF
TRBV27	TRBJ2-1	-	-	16	TGTGCCAGCAGCCCCGCCGGGACAACGGAGTACAATGAGCAGTTCTTC	CASSPAGTTEYNEQFF
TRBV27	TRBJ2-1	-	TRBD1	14	TGTGCCAGCGGACAGGCAAGCTCCTACAATGAGCAGTTCTTC	CASGQASSYNEQFF
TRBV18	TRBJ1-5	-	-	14	TGTGCCAGCTCACCGGACAGCGGCAATCAGCCCCAGCATTTT	CASSPDSGNQPQHF
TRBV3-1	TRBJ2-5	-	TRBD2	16	TGTGCCAGCAGCCAAGATTTTAGCGGGAGTGGAAAGACCCAGTACTTC	CASSQDFSGSGKTQYF
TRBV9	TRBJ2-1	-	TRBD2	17	TGTGCCAGCAGCGTAGGGTTGAGCGGGGGGGCTGAAATTGAGCAGTTCTTC	CASSVGLSGGAEIEQFF
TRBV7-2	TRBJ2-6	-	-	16	TGTGCCAGCAGCCGAGTGGGTGGGCGTGGGGCCAACGTCCTGACTTTC	CASSRVGGRGANVLTF
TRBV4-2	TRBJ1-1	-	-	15	TGTGCCAGCAGCCAAGCCGGCATAGGGAGAACTGAAGCTTTCTTT	CASSQAGIGRTEAFF
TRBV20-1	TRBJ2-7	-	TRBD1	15	TGCAGTGCTTCCCGTGGGACAGGGACATTCTACGAGCAGTACTTC	CSASRGTGTFYEQYF